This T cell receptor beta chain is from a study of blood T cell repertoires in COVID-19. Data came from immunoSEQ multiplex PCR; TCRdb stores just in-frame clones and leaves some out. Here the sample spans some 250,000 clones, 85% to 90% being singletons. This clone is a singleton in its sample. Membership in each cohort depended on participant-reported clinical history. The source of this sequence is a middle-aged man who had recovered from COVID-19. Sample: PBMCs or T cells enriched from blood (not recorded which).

For the CDR3, the DNA is TGTGCCAGCAGTTATTCACAGGGTCGGGACACTGAAGCTTTCTTT. This translates into CASSYSQGRDTEAFF. The chain carries TRBV6-5 and TRBJ1-1; D is perhaps TRBD1 (6 bases). V lost 3 bases and J 3 bases, leaving 14 bases between the germline ends. The germline V gene has CDR1 MNHEY and CDR2 SVGAGI. There are 15 residues in the CDR3.